The 27 T cell receptor beta chains below come from one sample, sequenced in a study of PD-L1 blockade in urothelial cancer. Time point described: pretreatment peripheral blood. This table comes from immunoSEQ multiplex PCR, and its TCRdb copy is limited to in-frame clones, with some not included. The sample lists 43,000 or so clones, around 84% occurring once. Sequences were derived from PBMCs, sampled around atezolizumab (anti-PD-L1) treatment. All receptors come from a man between 60 and 75 years old with urothelial cancer.

The chain links TRBV28 to TRBJ1-2; D is perhaps TRBD1 (6 bases). V was trimmed by 3 bases and J by 10 bases, leaving 15 bases between them. The CDR3 contains 13 residues. From germline, CDR1 is MDHEN and CDR2 SYDVKM. This CDR3 is CASSFPQQGPYTF. CDR3 in DNA: TGTGCCAGCAGTTTCCCCCAACAGGGCCCCTACACCTTC.

The chain is built from TRBV5-1 and TRBJ2-3, with TRBD2 matching 13 bases. The V segment lost 7 bases and the J segment 1 base; nucleotides outside the gene matches: 6. The CDR3 has 16 residues. Germline CDR1 and CDR2: SGHRS and YFSETQ. In DNA form, the CDR3 reads TGCGCCAGCCGGACTAGCGGGAGTGGTGGCACAGATACGCAGTATTTT. Its protein is CASRTSGSGGTDTQYF.

This clone came up a few times. The chain carries TRBV23-1 and TRBJ1-2, with no clear D. TRBV23-1 falls under the ORF class, with uncertain function. CDR3 length equals 13 residues. Between the trimmed V and J ends, which lost 3 bases and 11 bases, there was a span of 16 bases. CDR3 sequence: CASSQDLPQRYTF. CDR3 sequence (DNA): TGCGCCAGCAGTCAGGACCTCCCTCAGCGGTACACCTTC.

The chain employs TRBV27 and TRBJ2-1; unclear D gene. CDR1 is MNHEY and CDR2 is SMNVEV in the germline V gene (reference sequence). V was cut by 7 bases and J by 0 bases, with 13 bases left in between. The CDR3 totals 15 residues. Written as DNA, the CDR3 is TGTGCCAGCATGCCCACTGCCAACTCCTACAATGAGCAGTTCTTC. The encoded protein is CASMPTANSYNEQFF.

This clone appeared a few times. The V gene is TRBV4-1, the J gene TRBJ1-6; D not resolved. Germline CDR1 and CDR2: MGHRA and YSYEKL. V lost 4 bases to trimming and J lost 7 bases, with 8 bases between them. The CDR3 length is 13 residues. This CDR3 is CASSLGENSPLHF. The CDR3 coding sequence is TGCGCCAGCAGCCTTGGGGAGAATTCACCCCTCCACTTT.

The genes are TRBV6-5 and TRBJ2-7; TRBD1 agrees at 11 bases. This CDR3 has 15 residues. Per the germline V gene, CDR1 is MNHEY and CDR2 is SVGAGI. V trimming: 2 bases; J trimming: 5 bases; junction bases outside the gene matches: 5. This CDR3 is CASSYLGQGANEQYF. For the CDR3, the DNA is TGTGCCAGCAGTTACCTTGGACAGGGGGCCAACGAGCAGTACTTC.

The chain uses TRBV6-1 and TRBJ1-1; 7 bases agree with TRBD1. The CDR3 has 10 amino acids. V lost 7 bases and J lost 10; bases outside the gene matches: 3. Germline V gene sequence: CDR1 MNHNS, CDR2 SASEGT. For the CDR3, the DNA is TGTGCCAGCACACAGGGGAGAGCTTTCTTT. It is translated as CASTQGRAFF.

This clone turned up a few times. V and J are TRBV10-3 and TRBJ1-3, with 9 nucleotides matching TRBD1. The ends lost 8 bases at V and 0 bases at J; junction bases unmatched: 17. This CDR3 is 19 amino acids long. From germline, CDR1 is ENHRY and CDR2 SYGVKD. The CDR3, as DNA: TGTGCCATCGCTGACTCCGGGACAGGGTCCCGATACTCTGGAAACACCATATATTTT. Translation: CAIADSGTGSRYSGNTIYF.

This clone showed up just a few times. The chain uses TRBV5-4 and TRBJ1-4, with D possibly being TRBD1 (5 bases). In germline, CDR1 is SGHNT, CDR2 YYREEE (reference sequence). Trimming removed 3 bases from V and 7 bases from J, with 10 bases in between. This CDR3 contains 13 residues. CDR3: CASSSRDFEKLFF. The CDR3, as DNA: TGTGCCAGCAGCTCAAGGGACTTTGAAAAACTGTTTTTT.

V and J are TRBV29-1 and TRBJ1-4; the D is unclear. Trimming pared 2 bases from V and 7 bases from J, leaving 11 bases between. The germline V gene has CDR1 SQVTM and CDR2 ANQGSEA. The CDR3 runs to 13 residues. CDR3: CSVELLGGEKLFF. For the CDR3, the DNA is TGCAGCGTTGAACTTCTGGGAGGTGAAAAACTGTTTTTT.

This chain uses TRBV7-6 with TRBJ2-3, with 9 bases fitting TRBD2. The trim removed 1 base at V and 6 bases at J, leaving 17 bases unmatched. CDR1 and CDR2 (germline): SGHVS, FNYEAQ. This CDR3 is built from 19 residues. The CDR3 spells CASSLGPASGGFRADTQYF. In DNA, the CDR3 is TGTGCCAGCAGCTTAGGGCCCGCGAGCGGGGGGTTTAGGGCGGATACGCAGTATTTT.

The chain has TRBV19 and TRBJ1-2; 7 nucleotides match TRBD1. This CDR3 spans 16 amino acids. After removal of 5 bases from V and 0 bases from J, the junction contained 9 bases not matched to a gene. Germline V gene data show CDR1 as LNHDA and CDR2 as SQIVND (reference sequence). The CDR3 DNA is TGTGCCAGTAGTTTCCGAGGGGACAGTGCTAACTATGGCTACACCTTC. It translates to CASSFRGDSANYGYTF.

This clone was found once. This sequence joins TRBV5-6 and TRBJ1-2, with D hard to call. The CDR3 is made up of 11 amino acids. V lost 0 bases and J 8 bases, leaving 5 bases between the germline ends. Germline V CDR1 and CDR2: SGHDT, YYEEEE. Written as DNA, the CDR3 is TGTGCCAGCAGCTTGGGAGGGGGCTACACCTTC. This encodes CASSLGGGYTF. The variable domain in full, completed from reference TRBV5-6 and TRBJ1-2, reads DAGVTQSPTHLIKTRGQQVTLRCSPKSGHDTVSWYQQALGQGPQFIFQYYEEEERQRGNFPDRFSGHQFPNYSSELNVNALLLGDSALYLCASSLGGGYTFGSGTRLTVV.

This clone has just one count. As DNA, the CDR3 is TGTGCCAGCCTCCGACAGGCAGGTGACACTGAAGCTTTCTTT. Translated: CASLRQAGDTEAFF. The chain has TRBV7-2 and TRBJ1-1, with D maybe TRBD1 (6 bases). Trimming pared 8 bases from V and 3 bases from J, leaving 16 bases between. Germline V CDR1 and CDR2: SGHTA, FQGNSA. CDR3 length: 14 amino acids.

This clone was seen more than once but under ten times. This rearrangement joins TRBV19 to TRBJ2-1, with TRBD2 matching over 8 bases. Per the germline V gene, CDR1 is LNHDA and CDR2 is SQIVND (reference sequence). The trim removed 10 bases at V and 7 bases at J, leaving 6 bases unmatched. There are 12 residues in the CDR3. Written as DNA, the CDR3 is TGTGCCACACGGGGGGGAGTGAATGAGCAGTTCTTC. It specifies CATRGGVNEQFF. Using reference TRBV19 and TRBJ2-1 for the parts outside the CDR3, the full variable domain is DGGITQSPKYLFRKEGQNVTLSCEQNLNHDAMYWYRQDPGQGLRLIYYSQIVNDFQKGDIAEGYSVSREKKESFPLTVTSAQKNPTAFYLCATRGGVNEQFFGPGTRLTVL.

The rearrangement uses TRBV27 and TRBJ1-4; TRBD1 matches 12 bases. Germline CDR1 reads MNHEY; CDR2 reads SMNVEV (reference sequence). The CDR3 is made up of 19 amino acids. V shed 5 bases, J shed 8 bases, and the junction held 18 bases outside the gene matches. The DNA of the CDR3 is TGTGCCAGCAGTGAAAACCCCACCCGGGACAGGGGGCTTCGGGAAAAACTGTTTTTT. This codes for CASSENPTRDRGLREKLFF.

V gene TRBV11-2 combines with J gene TRBJ1-2, with D possibly being TRBD1 (5 bases). Between the trimmed V and J ends, which lost 5 bases and 5 bases, there was a span of 9 bases. This CDR3 comprises 12 residues. The V gene's germline CDR1 is SGHAT and CDR2 FQNNGV. For the CDR3, the DNA is TGTGCCAGCAGCAATACAGGTTATGGCTACACCTTC. Its protein is CASSNTGYGYTF.

V is TRBV5-1 and J is TRBJ1-1; 9 bases agree with TRBD1. The CDR3 loop spans 16 amino acids. V shed 4 bases, J shed 2 bases, and the junction held 9 bases outside the gene matches. Germline loops: CDR1 SGHRS, CDR2 YFSETQ. The CDR3 here is CASSNRDRDFNTEAFF. The DNA for the CDR3 is TGCGCCAGCAGCAACCGGGACAGGGACTTTAACACTGAAGCTTTCTTT.

The chain carries TRBV4-2 and TRBJ1-5; 7 nucleotides align to TRBD1. Trimming removed 2 bases from V and 3 bases from J; junction bases left unmatched: 7. The CDR3 spans 16 residues. Per the germline V gene, CDR1 is LGHNA and CDR2 is YNFKEQ. The CDR3 coding sequence is TGTGCCAGCAGCCAAAACAGGGGTATGTACAATCAGCCCCAGCATTTT. It yields the protein CASSQNRGMYNQPQHF.

This clone came up once. The V call is TRBV6-1, the J call TRBJ2-3, with 8 nucleotides matching TRBD2. CDR1 and CDR2 (germline): MNHNS, SASEGT. The CDR3 has 15 residues. The V and J ends lost 3 bases and 4 bases, in that order; junction bases with no gene match: 6. CDR3 DNA: TGTGCCAGCAGTGATTTATCGGGGGGGGCAGATACGCAGTATTTT. It codes for CASSDLSGGADTQYF.

The chain has TRBV6-4 and TRBJ2-1; TRBD2 matches 11 bases. V shed 3 bases, J shed 4 bases, and the junction held 2 bases outside the gene matches. This CDR3 has 15 residues. Per germline, CDR1 MRHNA and CDR2 SNTAGT. CDR3 loop: CASSEGTSGYNEQFF. The CDR3 DNA follows: TGTGCCAGCAGTGAAGGGACTAGCGGATACAATGAGCAGTTCTTC.

J is TRBJ2-1 and V is TRBV2; TRBD2 matches 12 bases. J was trimmed by 9 bases and V by 5 bases; bases with no gene match: 14. The CDR3 runs to 17 residues. Germline V CDR1 and CDR2: SNHLY, FYNNEI. The CDR3 region has the DNA TGTGCCAGCAGTAAATCCAGGCGGGTGACTAGCGGGAGTGAGCAGTTCTTC. This encodes CASSKSRRVTSGSEQFF.

The J gene is TRBJ1-3, the V gene TRBV2, with 7 positions matching TRBD1. Germline lookup yields CDR1 SNHLY and CDR2 FYNNEI. V was clipped by 6 bases and J by 5 bases; unmatched bases: 4. This CDR3 spans 13 amino acids. CDR3 protein: CASRRDRRNTIYF. The CDR3 region has the DNA TGTGCCAGCAGGCGGGACAGAAGAAACACCATATATTTT.

CDR3 in DNA: TGTGCCAGCAGTTTAATCAGGGATGGCGAGCAGTACTTC. Its protein product is CASSLIRDGEQYF. V usage is TRBV28 and J usage is TRBJ2-7; D possibly corresponds to TRBD1 (5 bases). CDR1 is MDHEN and CDR2 is SYDVKM in the germline V gene. The CDR3 is 13 residues long. V was trimmed by 2 bases and J by 6 bases, leaving 11 bases between them.

This clone was seen a few times. The chain has TRBV7-2 and TRBJ2-7; weak D call: TRBD2 (6 bases). CDR3 size: 13 residues. From germline, CDR1 is SGHTA and CDR2 FQGNSA. The V gene lost 7 bases and the J gene lost 6 bases, with 16 bases spanning the gap. CDR3 sequence reads: CASTEGLGIEQYF. The CDR3 DNA is TGTGCCAGCACGGAGGGTCTGGGGATCGAGCAGTACTTC.

The chain uses TRBV28 and TRBJ2-5, with a weak D call TRBD1 (6 bases). V was cut by 7 bases and J by 5 bases, with 11 bases left in between. The CDR3 spans 12 residues. Germline CDR1 is MDHEN and CDR2 is SYDVKM. CDR3 amino acids: CASTGVGETQYF. The DNA for the CDR3 is TGTGCCAGCACAGGGGTAGGGGAGACCCAGTACTTC.

This clone has ten or more counts. The chain joins TRBV30 to TRBJ1-3, with 8 bases that match TRBD1. Germline V gene lookup returns CDR1 GTSNPN and CDR2 SVGIG (reference sequence). V dropped 5 bases and J dropped 6; count of bases not matched to a gene: 12. The CDR3 totals 15 residues. The CDR3 nucleotides read TGTGCCTGGCGAATTCCGGGACAGGCCCTAAACACCATATATTTT. Translation gives CAWRIPGQALNTIYF.